This T cell receptor (gamma chain) originates from a study of Vδ1+ human thymocytes. The study, taken as a whole, reports: Bulk repertoire data may be misinterpreted because of unexpected Vdelta2 sequences. Thymic delta-chain repertoires held 20% to 25% Vdelta2 sequences and few Vdelta3, despite high sort purity. Highly polyclonal TRG and TRD repertoires with Gaussian CDR3 length distributions appeared in thymus.

Alphabeta T cells were depleted, then CD3+ Vdelta1+ Vdelta2- thymocytes were FACS-sorted. Purity of the sorted Vdelta1+ thymocytes ranged from roughly 98% to 99.6%. Extracted RNA was reverse transcribed into cDNA. Pooled V-gene forward primers with one constant-region reverse primer generated the CDR3 amplicons by multiplex PCR. TCRdb re-called the multiplex PCR reads using CATT. The data contain more than 25,000 gamma-chain clones, around a fifth of them singletons. This CDR3 has 16 amino acids. V dropped 2 bases and J dropped 6; count of bases not matched to a gene: 4. Germline CDR1 and CDR2: GITISATS and ISYDGTV (reference sequence). With regard to this clone: Its specificity is not known. A much larger clonotype is one base distant, so this may be a read error. Other DNA variants within this sample encode the same CDR3.

Source material: Vdelta1+ gamma-delta thymocytes from the thymus. Subset noted: FACS-sorted CD3+ TCRalphabeta- TCRVdelta1+ TCRVdelta2- thymocytes. V gene TRGV9 combines with J gene TRGJP. This clonotype was sampled from a boy less than two years old who had congenital heart surgery. CDR3 sequence reads: CALWEALELGKKIKVF. CDR3 coding DNA: TGTGCCTTGTGGGAGGCCCTAGAGTTGGGCAAAAAAATCAAGGTATTT.